This entry lists 15 T cell receptor beta chains sequenced from one sample in a study of control samples from healthy donors and cancer patients (dated by TCRdb to 2018 to 2021). The library was built by means of the immunoSEQ multiplex PCR assay. This is the immuneACCESS table as TCRdb keeps it, with only in-frame sequences that have V and J called. A part of the clones is gone; compared with another copy, unresolved V genes explain less than half, and the rest is unexplained. This sample holds about 140,000 clones; approximately 91% were observed only once. Of the sample, about 9% is held by the ten largest clones. Sequences were obtained from blood. These receptor sequences come from a woman in her 30s in good health.

The rearrangement uses TRBV6-5 and TRBJ2-2; no reliable D call. The V end was cut by 7 bases, the J end by 3 bases, with 3 bases between. CDR1 MNHEY and CDR2 SVGAGI come from the germline V gene. The CDR3 spans 11 residues. The CDR3 loop reads CASIDTGELFF. CDR3 bases: TGTGCCAGCATAGACACCGGGGAGCTGTTTTTT.

This clone was found once. The chain combines TRBV3-1 (or the pseudogene TRBV3-2) with TRBJ2-5; 8 bases map to TRBD2. CDR1 and CDR2 (germline): LGHDT, YNNKEL (reference sequence). V shed 1 base, J shed 3 bases, and the junction held 10 bases outside the gene matches. This CDR3 has 17 residues. The CDR3 loop reads CASSQVRWRGAEETQYF. The DNA of the CDR3 is TGTGCCAGCAGCCAAGTACGTTGGCGGGGGGCGGAAGAGACCCAGTACTTC.

J is TRBJ2-7 and V is TRBV24-1; the match to TRBD2 covers 13 bases. Losses at the gene ends were 4 bases for V and 7 bases for J; bases not matched to a gene: 9. Germline loops: CDR1 KGHDR, CDR2 SFDVKD. The CDR3 sequence is 16 residues long. The CDR3 region is CATSDNGLAGAGEQYF. CDR3 DNA sequence: TGTGCCACCAGTGACAACGGACTAGCGGGAGCAGGGGAGCAGTACTTC.

This clone was detected only a few times. This sequence joins TRBV27 and TRBJ2-4; TRBD2 might be the D (6 bases). The germline V gene encodes CDR1 MNHEY and CDR2 SMNVEV (reference sequence). Between the trimmed V and J ends, which lost 6 bases and 6 bases, there was a span of 15 bases. CDR3 size: 14 residues. CDR3 DNA sequence: TGTGCCAGCAGATCTGGGGGGAGGCGAAACATTCAGTACTTC. Encoded protein: CASRSGGRRNIQYF.

The CDR3: CASSLFGLAGAMTGELFF. Written as DNA, the CDR3 is TGTGCCAGCAGTTTATTCGGGCTAGCGGGGGCCATGACCGGGGAGCTGTTTTTT. The chain carries TRBV27 and TRBJ2-2; 10 positions agree with TRBD2. V was clipped by 1 base and J by 5 bases; unmatched bases: 10. The CDR3 length is 18 residues. Germline values: CDR1 MNHEY, CDR2 SMNVEV (reference sequence).

V usage is TRBV5-6 and J usage is TRBJ1-1, with D possibly TRBD1 on 5 matching bases. Germline CDR1 reads SGHDT; CDR2 reads YYEEEE. The V end lost 1 base, the J end lost 0 bases, and 16 bases lay between the germline ends. There are 17 residues in the CDR3. In DNA, the CDR3 is TGTGCCAGCAGCTTGAGCCAGGTGGGGCGTATGAACACTGAAGCTTTCTTT. Translation: CASSLSQVGRMNTEAFF. The variable domain in full, with the rest retrieved from reference TRBV5-6 and TRBJ1-1, is DAGVTQSPTHLIKTRGQQVTLRCSPKSGHDTVSWYQQALGQGPQFIFQYYEEEERQRGNFPDRFSGHQFPNYSSELNVNALLLGDSALYLCASSLSQVGRMNTEAFFGQGTRLTVV.

V is TRBV5-6 and J is TRBJ2-5; TRBD2 matches at 15 bases. Germline CDR1 is SGHDT and CDR2 is YYEEEE. Trimming cost V 3 bases and J 4 bases; bases outside gene matches: 4. This CDR3 has 16 amino acids. The CDR3 here is CASSSGLAGGGETQYF. The CDR3 DNA reads TGTGCCAGCAGCTCAGGACTAGCGGGAGGGGGAGAGACCCAGTACTTC. Full variable domain (remainder filled in from reference TRBV5-6 and TRBJ2-5): DAGVTQSPTHLIKTRGQQVTLRCSPKSGHDTVSWYQQALGQGPQFIFQYYEEEERQRGNFPDRFSGHQFPNYSSELNVNALLLGDSALYLCASSSGLAGGGETQYFGPGTRLLVL.

The chain joins TRBV14 to TRBJ2-3; D unresolved. Germline loops: CDR1 SGHDN, CDR2 FVKESK. Trimming left V 0 bases short and J 0 bases short, with 22 bases between. The CDR3 sequence is 20 residues long. CDR3 residues: CASSQDLVSPTDSSTDTQYF. CDR3 bases: TGTGCCAGCAGCCAAGATCTAGTTAGCCCCACAGACTCTAGCACAGATACGCAGTATTTT.

The chain carries TRBV30 and TRBJ2-7; 10 nucleotides agree with TRBD1. Germline CDR1 GTSNPN, CDR2 SVGIG (reference sequence). V gave up 4 bases and J gave up 6 bases; unmatched junction bases: 6. The CDR3 consists of 13 residues. This CDR3 is CAWNRQGAGEQYF. The CDR3 DNA reads TGTGCCTGGAATCGACAGGGGGCCGGCGAGCAGTACTTC.

This clone was counted between two and nine times. This sequence joins TRBV30 and TRBJ1-1; possibly TRBD1 for D (6 bases). The germline V and J ends were trimmed by 3 bases and 8 bases, with 13 bases remaining between them. The length of the CDR3 is 12 residues. Per germline, CDR1 GTSNPN and CDR2 SVGIG (reference sequence). CDR3 in amino acids: CAWSPRGGEAFF. CDR3 sequence (DNA): TGTGCCTGGAGCCCCAGGGGAGGCGAAGCTTTCTTT.

The V gene is TRBV6-5, the J gene TRBJ2-7; tentative D call: TRBD2 (6 bases). The CDR3 totals 14 residues. Per germline, CDR1 MNHEY and CDR2 SVGAGI. Trimming took 7 bases from V and 0 from J, leaving 13 bases between them. The chain's CDR3 is CASTRDFSSYEQYF. CDR3 in DNA: TGTGCCAGCACCCGGGACTTCTCCTCCTACGAGCAGTACTTC.

V usage is TRBV2 and J usage is TRBJ1-5; 9 nucleotides align to TRBD1. The CDR3 is 15 residues long. Losses at the gene ends were 6 bases for V and 7 bases for J; bases not matched to a gene: 10. Germline loops: CDR1 SNHLY, CDR2 FYNNEI. CDR3: CASRGATGGVQPQHF. The CDR3 bases are TGTGCCAGCAGGGGGGCCACAGGGGGCGTACAGCCCCAGCATTTT.

The V call is TRBV9, the J call TRBJ1-2; TRBD1 agrees at 7 bases. In germline, CDR1 is SGDLS, CDR2 YYNGEE. After removal of 0 bases from V and 5 bases from J, the junction contained 10 bases not matched to a gene. CDR3 size: 16 residues. The DNA for the CDR3 is TGTGCCAGCAGCGTAGCTACAGGGGCAGGCTCTTATGGCTACACCTTC. Translated: CASSVATGAGSYGYTF.

Notes on this clone: A read error may produce the germline difference seen at one junction end. The chain uses TRBV11-2 and TRBJ2-2; D call uncertain. Germline V lookup: CDR1 SGHAT, CDR2 FQNNGV. This CDR3 region has 15 residues. As DNA, the CDR3 is TGTGCCAGCAGCTTAGTGGCAGAACCCACCGGAGAGCTGTTTTTT. Translated, it gives CASSLVAEPTGELFF.

This clone appeared a single time. The chain joins TRBV18 to TRBJ2-1; 8 bases fit TRBD1. Germline CDR1 reads KGHSH; CDR2 reads LQKENI. V gave up 3 bases and J gave up 1 base; unmatched junction bases: 11. The CDR3 runs 18 residues. CDR3 sequence (DNA): TGTGCCAGCTCACCGCCAAGACAGGGGAAAACGTCCTACAATGAGCAGTTCTTC. It encodes CASSPPRQGKTSYNEQFF.